This T cell receptor (beta chain) was profiled in a study of shared clonotypes between healthy human individuals. The method was immunoSEQ multiplex PCR; TCRdb's version includes in-frame clones alone and lacks a portion of them. The sample has 300,000 to 400,000 clones, 80% to 90% seen once. The CDR3 consists of 14 residues. V shed 6 bases, J shed 4 bases, and the junction held 7 bases outside the gene matches. CDR1 WSHSY and CDR2 SAAADI come from the germline V gene. The sequencing input was memory CD8+ T cells sorted from blood. Described subset: CD45RO+ cells pooled with CCR7-negative TemRA cells. The genes are TRBV10-2 and TRBJ2-7; 9 bases are shared with TRBD1. This receptor was obtained from a man younger than 35 in good health. In DNA form, the CDR3 reads TGCGCCAGCAGCGGGGACAGGGAACCGTACGAGCAGTACTTC. The encoded protein is CASSGDREPYEQYF.